This TCR beta chain was sequenced during a study of CD8 T cells in ankylosing spondylitis. Germline V gene sequence: CDR1 DFQATT, CDR2 SNEGSKA (reference sequence). CDR3 size: 14 residues. The V and J ends lost 1 base and 2 bases, in that order; junction bases with no gene match: 1. This clonotype turned up a few times. Its target is unknown. Construction of TCR beta libraries was performed using quantitative 5'-RACE with molecular barcodes. A single record per CDR3 protein comes from TCRdb applying MiXCR to the 5' RACE reads. The data contain a few hundred thousand distinct CDR3 sequences, 9.5% to 15% of them singletons. Study findings and constraints: Significantly higher representation of disease-linked clones was reported for matched ankylosing spondylitis synovial fluid. Earlier literature documents some of the motif variants in reactive arthritis synovial fluid and blood. Seemingly characteristic of ankylosing spondylitis blood was a TCR beta motif consisting of eight highly homologous variants. Peripheral blood held disease-linked clones only at relatively low frequency, and these were CD8+.

J is TRBJ2-5 and V is TRBV20-1; 10 bases map to TRBD2. The receptor comes from a male donor with ankylosing spondylitis. Specimen: blood, either unsorted or a sorted T cell fraction (not recorded which). The CDR3 loop is CSARVLAGQETQYF. DNA of the CDR3: TGCAGTGCTAGAGTACTAGCGGGACAAGAGACCCAGTACTTC.